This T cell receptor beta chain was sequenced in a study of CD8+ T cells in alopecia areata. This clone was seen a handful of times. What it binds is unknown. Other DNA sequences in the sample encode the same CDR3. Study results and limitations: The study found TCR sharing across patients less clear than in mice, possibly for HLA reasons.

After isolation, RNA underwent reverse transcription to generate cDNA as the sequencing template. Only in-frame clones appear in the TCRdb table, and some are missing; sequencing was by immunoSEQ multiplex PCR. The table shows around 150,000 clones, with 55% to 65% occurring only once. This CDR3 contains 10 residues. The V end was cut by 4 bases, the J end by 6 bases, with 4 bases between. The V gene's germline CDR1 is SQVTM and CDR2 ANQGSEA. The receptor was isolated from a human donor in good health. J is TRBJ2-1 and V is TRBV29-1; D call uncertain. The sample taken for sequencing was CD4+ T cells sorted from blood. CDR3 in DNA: TGCAGCGTTGGCGTCAATGAGCAGTTCTTC. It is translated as CSVGVNEQFF.